This TCR beta chain was obtained from a study of tumor and adjacent non-tumor tissue in lung cancer. Across the whole study: Each sample yielded 3.5 million to 5 million productive TCRbeta reads on average. Study results and caveats: TCR diversity was significantly greater in tumor than normal lung tissue. Top 100 clones took a larger repertoire share in normal lung. Patients with more diverse tumor TCRs had worse survival.

RNA was extracted from bulk tissue without any cell sorting. Points on this clonotype: Its target is unknown. A read error may be the cause here, since a much bigger clone is one base away.

TCRbeta libraries were built with three rounds of nested PCR, modified from ARM-PCR. Via MiXCR, TCRdb re-called the multiplex PCR reads, giving one row per CDR3 protein. The sample yields over 100,000 distinct CDR3 sequences, roughly 80% seen once. Germline lookup yields CDR1 MNHNY and CDR2 SVGAGI (reference sequence). The CDR3 is 11 residues long. V dropped 10 bases and J dropped 5 bases, with 11 bases sitting between them. Sequenced input: lung tumor tissue. The receptor comes from a woman aged 60-70 years with non-small cell lung cancer. V is TRBV6-6 and J is TRBJ2-5; D unresolved. CDR3 sequence reads: CANGQTETQYF. CDR3 nucleotide sequence: TGTGCCAACGGGCAGACCGAGACCCAGTACTTC.